These T cell receptor beta chains were read from a single sample in a study of T cells in Graves' hyperthyroidism and ophthalmopathy. TCRdb called the multiplex PCR reads again in MiXCR, with one record for every CDR3 protein. The sample records about 350,000 distinct CDR3 sequences, around 15% being singletons. The sequencing sample was made of blood. The receptors were sampled from a woman in her 40s with Graves' ophthalmopathy. Each CDR3 is given without its conserved first and last residue. Only some rows state a clone size, as once, few, many or a class for expanded clones.

TRBV12-3/TRBV12-4 15 many ASSLGGPRMAKNIQY
TRBV18 12 many ASSPGLDRHEQY
TRBV6-1 14 . ASRRGLAGLLGTQY
TRBV6-1 12 . ASGGDEWNTEAF
TRBV20-1 12 . SARIGGGSEKLF
TRBV4-1 15 few ASSQTPGQGSYNEQF
TRBV13 10 many ASSSRRQELT
TRBV20-1 11 . SAALEQGFGYT
TRBV12-3/TRBV12-4 12 many ASSPTGAGKTQY
TRBV6-1 12 few ASQNRGWANVLT
TRBV20-1 12 . SARLSGASYEQY
TRBV7-8 14 few ASSWSSGRGYNEQF
TRBV14 15 many ASSQDWWDSSTDTQY
TRBV20-1 14 many SALKGASGRTGEQY
TRBV28 13 many ASSLFGLDYYEQY
TRBV5-6 11 few ASSRLTTYEQY
TRBV12-3/TRBV12-4 13 . AGSAGQSSYNEQF
TRBV20-1 13 . SARVPDRGPTGAF